A single sample gave rise to the 13 T cell receptor beta chains below, sequenced in a study of shared clonotypes between healthy human individuals. CD45RO-negative CD8 cells positively selected for CCR7 made up the naive population, which excluded terminally differentiated effector memory CD45RA+ cells. Assay used: immunoSEQ multiplex PCR; TCRdb lists only in-frame clones, some missing. This sample has about 2.1 million clones, with about 92% found just once. The material sequenced was naive CD8+ T cells from PBMCs. Receptors were obtained from a man aged 18 to 29 in good health. Some clones in this sample may be carry-over from other donors' samples.

A single count supports this clone. The chain combines TRBV4-1 with TRBJ1-1; the D is unclear. V gave up 0 bases and J gave up 7 bases, with 6 bases separating them. Germline V lookup: CDR1 MGHRA, CDR2 YSYEKL. The CDR3 is made up of 12 amino acids. CDR3 bases: TGCGCCAGCAGCCAAGATCGGGGTGAAGCTTTCTTT. The encoded protein is CASSQDRGEAFF.

V usage is TRBV7-9 and J usage is TRBJ2-1; D is unclear. The germline gives CDR1 SEHNR, CDR2 FQNEAQ (reference sequence). The CDR3 spans 15 residues. Trimming stripped 0 bases from V and 2 bases from J, with 8 bases between. CDR3 sequence: CASSLAGTPYNEQFF. Here the CDR3 DNA reads TGTGCCAGCAGCTTAGCCGGTACTCCCTACAATGAGCAGTTCTTC.

The chain recombines TRBV19 with TRBJ1-4; a weak D match, TRBD1 (5 bases). The CDR3 contains 16 residues. Germline V gene data show CDR1 as LNHDA and CDR2 as SQIVND (reference sequence). The ends were cut back, 0 bases at V and 0 bases at J, with 8 bases in the middle. The CDR3 region has the DNA TGTGCCAGTAGTATAGATCGGGGCGCAACTAATGAAAAACTGTTTTTT. Translating it yields CASSIDRGATNEKLFF.

The chain links TRBV5-4 to TRBJ2-4; D assignment may be TRBD1 or TRBD2 (7 bases each). Germline CDR1 and CDR2: SGHNT and YYREEE (reference sequence). Between the trimmed V and J ends, which lost 4 bases and 9 bases, there was a span of 14 bases. The CDR3 has 13 amino acids. The CDR3 DNA reads TGTGCCAGCAGCCCAGGGGGGGGGACCATTCAGTACTTC. Translation gives CASSPGGGTIQYF.

The J gene is TRBJ2-7, the V gene TRBV27; D unclear. The germline V and J ends were trimmed by 2 bases and 5 bases, with 10 bases remaining between them. This CDR3 has 13 residues. Germline CDR1 reads MNHEY; CDR2 reads SMNVEV (reference sequence). CDR3 coding DNA: TGTGCCAGCAGTTTAGGACCCTTGAACGAGCAGTACTTC. It yields the protein CASSLGPLNEQYF.

This clone is a singleton in its sample. The rearrangement links TRBV2 to TRBJ2-5; TRBD1 is a possible D gene (5 bases). The CDR3 spans 13 residues. Trimming removed 7 bases at V and 2 bases at J, with 11 bases between. Germline V CDR1 and CDR2: SNHLY, FYNNEI. CDR3 residues: CASMQGWQETQYF. The DNA of the CDR3 is TGTGCCAGCATGCAGGGTTGGCAAGAGACCCAGTACTTC.

A few counts support this clone. The same CDR3 arises from other DNA sequences in this sample as well. This chain links TRBV7-9 with TRBJ2-7; D remains unclear. This CDR3 is 13 amino acids long. V lost 3 bases to trimming and J lost 1 base, with 7 bases between them. CDR1 and CDR2 from the germline V gene are SEHNR and FQNEAQ (reference sequence). CDR3 in DNA: TGTGCCAGCAGCTTTCCAGGATCCTACGAGCAGTACTTC. This codes for CASSFPGSYEQYF.

V is TRBV5-4 and J is TRBJ2-3; 9 positions match TRBD2. The ends lost 2 bases at V and 6 bases at J; junction bases unmatched: 4. Germline V lookup: CDR1 SGHNT, CDR2 YYREEE (reference sequence). The CDR3 totals 14 residues. The CDR3 DNA follows: TGTGCCAGCAGCTTTAGCGGGAGCGGGGATACGCAGTATTTT. Residues: CASSFSGSGDTQYF.

This clone was seen only once. J is TRBJ2-2 and V is TRBV15, with D possibly being TRBD1 (6 bases). In germline, CDR1 is LNHNV, CDR2 YYDKDF (reference sequence). The CDR3 spans 15 residues. The V and J ends lost 1 base and 3 bases respectively, with 9 bases between them. DNA for the CDR3: TGTGCCACCAGCAGAGTTGGGGGCGACACCGGGGAGCTGTTTTTT. The encoded protein is CATSRVGGDTGELFF.

In its sample, this clone was seen once. J is TRBJ2-5 and V is TRBV6-5; D is perhaps TRBD1 (6 bases). This CDR3 has 16 amino acids. V was trimmed by 2 bases and J by 0 bases, leaving 13 bases between them. Germline CDR1 MNHEY, CDR2 SVGAGI. CDR3 sequence reads: CASSYGPGTNQETQYF. The CDR3 region has the DNA TGTGCCAGCAGTTACGGGCCGGGGACAAACCAAGAGACCCAGTACTTC.

About this clone itself: Other DNA variants within this sample encode the same CDR3. V is TRBV5-5 and J is TRBJ1-1; unclear D gene. The CDR3 is 13 residues long. Between the trimmed V and J ends, which lost 0 bases and 1 base, there was a span of 4 bases. Germline loops: CDR1 SGHKS, CDR2 YYEKEE (reference sequence). The DNA for the CDR3 is TGTGCCAGCAGCTTGGGGACGAACACTGAAGCTTTCTTT. Translation: CASSLGTNTEAFF. The full variable domain, its missing parts supplied by reference TRBV5-5 and TRBJ1-1, is DAGVTQSPTHLIKTRGQQVTLRCSPISGHKSVSWYQQVLGQGPQFIFQYYEKEERGRGNFPDRFSARQFPNYSSELNVNALLLGDSALYLCASSLGTNTEAFFGQGTRLTVV.

As concerns this clone: Distinct nucleotide sequences in the sample also encode this CDR3. The chain combines TRBV9 with TRBJ2-2, with D unclear. There are 12 residues in the CDR3. Germline CDR1 is SGDLS and CDR2 is YYNGEE. V was clipped by 3 bases and J by 6 bases, with 6 bases between them. The chain's CDR3 is CASSAGPGELFF. CDR3 coding DNA: TGTGCCAGCAGCGCCGGGCCCGGGGAGCTGTTTTTT. Filled out from reference TRBV9 and TRBJ2-2, the complete variable domain reads DSGVTQTPKHLITATGQRVTLRCSPRSGDLSVYWYQQSLDQGLQFLIQYYNGEERAKGNILERFSAQQFPDLHSELNLSSLELGDSALYFCASSAGPGELFFGEGSRLTVL.

The V call is TRBV6-5, the J call TRBJ1-1; 7 nucleotides align to TRBD1. Germline assignment: CDR1 MNHEY and CDR2 SVGAGI. This CDR3 is built from 16 residues. With V trimmed by 2 bases and J by 4 bases, 10 bases remained unmatched. Here the CDR3 reads CASSYTPFYRGTEAFF. The CDR3 bases are TGTGCCAGCAGTTACACCCCCTTCTACAGGGGCACTGAAGCTTTCTTT.